The clone carrying this T cell receptor beta chain was seen a single time. The record originates from a study of CD8 T cells in Susac syndrome. TCR beta sequencing was performed on blood CD8+ and CD4+ T cells. Negative isolation was used for CD8+ and CD4+ T cells and FACS enrichment for TEMRA cells. A quantity of about 0.5 to 1 ug RNA underwent reverse transcription using random hexamers. The amplification used immunoSEQ multiplex PCR on TCR beta CDR3; it spanned 54 Vbeta and 13 Jbeta. Each CDR3 protein is one row after TCRdb ran MiXCR on the immunoSEQ multiplex PCR reads. The data contain approximately 120,000 distinct CDR3 sequences, just over 90% of them singletons. The CDR3 has 13 amino acids. Germline CDR1 MNHNS, CDR2 SASEGT. Trimming shortened V by 4 bases and J by 3 bases, and 7 bases separated the two germline ends.

This receptor was identified in a human donor with multiple sclerosis. Input material: CD8+ T cells from PBMCs. V gene TRBV6-1 combines with J gene TRBJ1-3, with a weak D call TRBD1 (5 bases). The CDR3 nucleotides read TGTGCCAGCAGTGGAGACAGTGGAAACACCATATATTTT. This gives the protein CASSGDSGNTIYF.